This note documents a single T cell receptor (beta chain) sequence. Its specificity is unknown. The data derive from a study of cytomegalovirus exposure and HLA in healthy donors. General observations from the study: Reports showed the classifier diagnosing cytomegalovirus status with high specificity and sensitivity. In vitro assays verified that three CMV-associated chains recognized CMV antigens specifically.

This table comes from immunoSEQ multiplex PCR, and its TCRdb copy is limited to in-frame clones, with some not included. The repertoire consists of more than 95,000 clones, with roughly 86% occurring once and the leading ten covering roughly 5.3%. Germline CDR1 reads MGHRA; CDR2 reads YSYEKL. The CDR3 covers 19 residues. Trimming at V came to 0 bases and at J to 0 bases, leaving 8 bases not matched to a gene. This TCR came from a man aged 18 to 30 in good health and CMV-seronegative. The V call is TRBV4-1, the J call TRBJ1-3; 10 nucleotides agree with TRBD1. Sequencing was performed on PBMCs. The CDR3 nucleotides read TGCGCCAGCAGCCAAGACGGGGGGACAGGGGCCCTCTCTGGAAACACCATATATTTT. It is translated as CASSQDGGTGALSGNTIYF.